This passage covers 15 T cell receptor beta chains from one sample sequenced in a study of beta chain features in type 1 diabetes. The isolated RNA, all of it, was reverse transcribed, so expressed TCRB transcripts were what got sequenced. Sequencing used immunoSEQ multiplex PCR; TCRdb keeps in-frame clones, though not all of them. The repertoire includes roughly 150,000 clones, roughly 60% of them detected once, and roughly 0.089% sits in the top ten. No antigens are known for them. Study-level points and caveats: There was a moderate but significant shortening of TCRB CDR3s in all four CD4+ subsets of Type 1 diabetes patients.

Sequencing used naive CD4+ T cells from blood. The receptor source for this set is a man younger than 40 with type 1 diabetes.

The rearrangement uses TRBV30 and TRBJ2-1; the D is unclear. Germline lookup yields CDR1 GTSNPN and CDR2 SVGIG (reference sequence). The CDR3 runs to 12 residues. Trimming removed 0 bases at V and 8 bases at J, with 8 bases between. The CDR3 loop reads CAWSVPLYEQFF. The CDR3 bases are TGTGCCTGGAGTGTACCGCTATATGAGCAGTTCTTC.

This clone was counted a single time. This chain uses TRBV6-5 with TRBJ1-1; TRBD1 might be the D (5 bases). This CDR3 has 13 residues. Germline V CDR1 and CDR2: MNHEY, SVGAGI. V lost 7 bases to trimming and J lost 3 bases, with 12 bases between them. CDR3 loop: CASKKRGDTEAFF. Here the CDR3 DNA reads TGTGCCAGCAAAAAAAGAGGGGACACTGAAGCTTTCTTT.

The chain couples TRBV30 to TRBJ1-4; D not certain. The CDR3 is 14 residues long. Trimming shortened V by 2 bases and J by 4 bases, and 11 bases separated the two germline ends. Germline V CDR1 and CDR2: GTSNPN, SVGIG (reference sequence). In DNA, the CDR3 is TGTGCCTGGAGTCCGAGGAAGATTAATGAAAAACTGTTTTTT. Its translation is CAWSPRKINEKLFF.

CDR3 nucleotide sequence: TGCGCCAGCAGCCGGGGGGGACTAGCACAAGAGACCCAGTACTTC. Its protein is CASSRGGLAQETQYF. The rearrangement uses TRBV4-1 and TRBJ2-5; TRBD2 agrees at 9 bases. The CDR3 has 15 amino acids. Germline V gives CDR1 MGHRA, CDR2 YSYEKL. V lost 4 bases to trimming and J lost 2 bases; unmatched junction nucleotides: 5.

The table lists this clone with a few counts. The genes are TRBV29-1 and TRBJ1-1, with D hard to call. This CDR3 contains 13 residues. The germline CDR1 and CDR2 sequences are SQVTM and ANQGSEA. Trimming pared 6 bases from V and 1 base from J, leaving 12 bases between. The CDR3: CSVDSGENTEAFF. The CDR3 DNA sequence: TGCAGCGTCGATTCCGGAGAGAACACTGAAGCTTTCTTT.

This clone was found a few times. This chain connects TRBV2 to TRBJ2-7; no clear D gene. Trimming removed 6 bases at V and 1 base at J, with 28 bases between. Germline V gene lookup returns CDR1 SNHLY and CDR2 FYNNEI. CDR3 length: 19 amino acids. The CDR3 region has the DNA TGTGCCAGCAGGGACGTCGGGTTGGTAACATACGATCTTTCCTACGAGCAGTACTTC. Amino acid sequence: CASRDVGLVTYDLSYEQYF.

The CDR3 nucleotides are TGTGCCTGGAGTGTGGGGAGCGGGAGCACAGATACGCAGTATTTT. Translated: CAWSVGSGSTDTQYF. The rearrangement uses TRBV30 and TRBJ2-3; maybe TRBD2 (6 bases). The V gene's germline CDR1 is GTSNPN and CDR2 SVGIG (reference sequence). The V end lost 0 bases, the J end lost 0 bases, and 10 bases lay between the germline ends. The CDR3 is 15 residues long.

The V gene is TRBV27, the J gene TRBJ2-3, with D maybe TRBD1 (6 bases). Trimming took 2 bases from V and 0 from J, leaving 9 bases between them. The CDR3 has 15 residues. Germline CDR1 MNHEY, CDR2 SMNVEV (reference sequence). The CDR3 DNA follows: TGTGCCAGCAGTTTAGTACAGGGAAGCACAGATACGCAGTATTTT. Its protein is CASSLVQGSTDTQYF.

The chain uses TRBV25-1 and TRBJ2-7, with no clear D. Trimming took off 1 base at V and 3 bases at J, with 13 bases between the two ends. The germline gives CDR1 MGHDK, CDR2 SYGVNS. The CDR3 has 15 amino acids. The CDR3 here is CASSESLGQIYEQYF. In DNA, the CDR3 is TGTGCCAGCAGTGAATCGTTAGGGCAGATCTACGAGCAGTACTTC.

V gene TRBV10-3 combines with J gene TRBJ2-7; unclear D gene. This CDR3 has 12 amino acids. The V gene's germline CDR1 is ENHRY and CDR2 SYGVKD. V was shortened by 4 bases and J by 2 bases, with 6 bases between the two germline ends. As DNA, the CDR3 is TGTGCCATCAGTGGACTCACCTACGAGCAGTACTTC. This sequence encodes CAISGLTYEQYF.

This sequence joins TRBV30 and TRBJ2-3; possible D gene TRBD2, 7 bases. CDR3 length: 13 residues. V dropped 3 bases and J dropped 5 bases, with 12 bases sitting between them. Germline lookup yields CDR1 GTSNPN and CDR2 SVGIG (reference sequence). Here the CDR3 DNA reads TGTGCCTGGAGGGCGAGGGGGGGAGATACGCAGTATTTT. This sequence encodes CAWRARGGDTQYF. Full variable domain (remainder filled in from reference TRBV30 and TRBJ2-3): SQTIHQWPATLVQPVGSPLSLECTVEGTSNPNLYWYRQAAGRGLQLLFYSVGIGQISSEVPQNLSASRPQDRQFILSSKKLLLSDSGFYLCAWRARGGDTQYFGPGTRLTVL.

The V and J genes are TRBV29-1 and TRBJ2-5; TRBD1 is a possible D gene (5 bases). Trimming took 4 bases from V and 5 from J, leaving 14 bases between them. The CDR3 extends over 13 amino acids. Germline loops: CDR1 SQVTM, CDR2 ANQGSEA. This CDR3 is CSVGAHPGETQYF. CDR3 bases: TGCAGCGTTGGGGCCCACCCAGGGGAGACCCAGTACTTC.

This clone was counted a few times. The chain employs TRBV29-1 and TRBJ1-2; TRBD1 might be the D (6 bases). The germline V gene encodes CDR1 SQVTM and CDR2 ANQGSEA. V was pared by 3 bases and J by 4 bases, with 15 bases between. CDR3 length: 14 amino acids. The CDR3 protein is CSVDGNRVSYGYTF. In nucleotides, the CDR3 is TGCAGCGTTGATGGGAACAGGGTCTCCTATGGCTACACCTTC. The whole variable domain, remainder taken from reference TRBV29-1 and TRBJ1-2, is SAVISQKPSRDICQRGTSLTIQCQVDSQVTMMFWYRQQPGQSLTLIATANQGSEATYESGFVIDKFPISRPNLTFSTLTVSNMSPEDSSIYLCSVDGNRVSYGYTFGSGTRLTVV.

J is TRBJ2-1 and V is TRBV7-9; D gene ambiguous. This CDR3 is built from 12 residues. The V gene's germline CDR1 is SEHNR and CDR2 FQNEAQ (reference sequence). V was shortened by 6 bases and J by 7 bases, with 10 bases between the two germline ends. Here the CDR3 reads CASRQDGNEQFF. In nucleotides, the CDR3 is TGTGCCAGCAGGCAGGACGGTAATGAGCAGTTCTTC.

V gene TRBV11-2 combines with J gene TRBJ2-1, with D perhaps matching TRBD1 (6 bases). The CDR3 extends over 14 amino acids. Trimming took off 5 bases at V and 5 bases at J, with 13 bases between the two ends. Germline assignment: CDR1 SGHAT and CDR2 FQNNGV. CDR3 nucleotides: TGTGCCAGCAGCCCCCGGACAGCAGACAATGAGCAGTTCTTC. Encoded protein: CASSPRTADNEQFF.